These T cell receptor beta chains were read from a single sample in a study of blood T cell repertoires in COVID-19. The protocol was immunoSEQ multiplex PCR, while the TCRdb copy is restricted to in-frame clones and leaves out a portion. The repertoire holds about 270,000 clones, with more than 70% as singletons. Sequenced: peripheral blood. The receptors originated from a woman aged 50 to 60 with acute or convalescent COVID-19. Each CDR3 is given with its conserved first and last residue. Fields, in order: clone size, D gene, J gene, V gene, CDR3 protein, CDR3 DNA. The D gene is left open where the match is weak. Size is omitted from some rows. Given values are once, few, many or a class for expanded clones.

NA NA TRBJ2-5 TRBV5-1 CASSPREFPQPRETQYF TGCGCCAGCAGCCCGAGGGAGTTTCCCCAACCAAGGGAGACCCAGTACTTC
NA NA TRBJ1-1 TRBV25-1 CASSDLTLGRSTEAFF TGTGCCAGCAGTGACCTGACCCTCGGCAGGTCCACTGAAGCTTTCTTT
NA TRBD2 TRBJ2-1 TRBV19 CASSLRLLAVLGNEQFF TGTGCCAGTAGTCTCCGACTACTAGCGGTTCTAGGGAATGAGCAGTTCTTC
NA TRBD1 TRBJ1-6 TRBV7-3 CASSLDRGDSPLHF TGTGCCAGCAGCCTGGACAGGGGTGACTCACCCCTCCACTTT
NA TRBD1 TRBJ1-2 TRBV28 CASSGGGTGHGYTF TGTGCCAGCAGTGGGGGCGGGACAGGGCATGGCTACACCTTC
NA NA TRBJ1-3 TRBV28 CASSLSPSSGNTIYF TGTGCCAGCAGTTTATCACCGAGCTCTGGAAACACCATATATTTT
NA TRBD1 TRBJ2-7 TRBV27 CASSSDRDPYEQYF TGTGCCAGCAGCTCGGACAGGGACCCCTACGAGCAGTACTTC
NA NA TRBJ1-1 TRBV28 CASSFGGIVVNTEAFF TGTGCCAGCAGTTTCGGGGGGATTGTGGTGAACACTGAAGCTTTCTTT
NA TRBD2 TRBJ2-4 TRBV28 CASTGTSGSRAKNIQYF TGTGCCAGCACCGGGACTAGCGGGAGCCGAGCCAAAAACATTCAGTACTTC
NA NA TRBJ1-5 TRBV10-2 CASSETGPHNQPQHF TGCGCCAGCAGTGAGACAGGACCCCACAATCAGCCCCAGCATTTT
NA NA TRBJ2-1 TRBV24-1 CATGGVGEQFF TGTGCCACCGGAGGCGTAGGTGAGCAGTTCTTC
NA TRBD2 TRBJ2-1 TRBV5-1 CASSLVRGLAGVEQFF TGCGCCAGCAGCTTGGTAAGAGGACTAGCGGGAGTTGAGCAGTTCTTC
NA TRBD1 TRBJ2-1 TRBV5-1 CASRSGGVGIQYNEQFF TGCGCCAGCAGATCAGGGGGCGTCGGAATACAGTACAATGAGCAGTTCTTC
NA NA TRBJ1-2 TRBV4-2 CASSQDRGRFYGYTF TGTGCCAGCAGCCAAGATCGGGGGAGATTCTATGGCTACACCTTC
NA NA TRBJ2-2 TRBV12-3/TRBV12-4 CASSFFRTGELFF TGTGCCAGCAGTTTTTTTCGGACCGGGGAGCTGTTTTTT
few TRBD1 TRBJ1-2 TRBV6-6 CASSFTGGNYGYTF TGTGCCAGCAGTTTCACAGGGGGTAACTATGGCTACACCTTC
NA NA TRBJ2-7 TRBV24-1 CATSGGTSGYEQYF TGTGCCACCAGTGGTGGGACAAGCGGCTACGAGCAGTACTTC
NA NA TRBJ2-5 TRBV7-9 CASSYLGSWGLGTQYF TGTGCCAGCAGCTACTTAGGGTCTTGGGGCTTAGGGACCCAGTACTTC